These 14 T cell receptor beta chains were sequenced from one sample in a study of cytomegalovirus exposure and HLA in healthy donors. 13 Jbeta primers and 60 Vbeta primers were used for the PCR. The assay was immunoSEQ multiplex PCR, and TCRdb's table has in-frame clones only and misses some. The data hold some 160,000 clones, with 81% observed a single time. The sample comprised PBMCs. These receptors originate from a man aged 45-65 years in good health and CMV-seropositive.

CDR3 sequence: CASSLGLARNEQFF. The CDR3, as DNA: TGTGCCAGCAGTTTAGGGCTAGCTCGTAATGAGCAGTTCTTC. J is TRBJ2-1 and V is TRBV28, with a possible D match to TRBD2 (5 bases). This CDR3 comprises 14 residues. Trimming cost V 2 bases and J 7 bases, with 12 bases left between them. CDR1 and CDR2 (germline): MDHEN, SYDVKM.

V usage is TRBV2 and J usage is TRBJ1-1; maybe TRBD1 (5 bases). The CDR3 runs to 13 residues. V dropped 11 bases and J dropped 4 bases, with 17 bases sitting between them. Per the germline V gene, CDR1 is SNHLY and CDR2 is FYNNEI. CDR3 residues: CAGHTATVTEAFF. CDR3 DNA: TGTGCCGGACACACGGCGACGGTCACTGAAGCTTTCTTT.

The chain couples TRBV7-3 to TRBJ2-3; D unclear. The germline V and J ends were trimmed by 5 bases and 1 base, with 13 bases remaining between them. The CDR3 has 15 residues. Germline CDR1 reads SGHTA; CDR2 reads FQGTGA. The CDR3: CASSPNGGGTDTQYF. CDR3 bases: TGTGCCAGCAGCCCCAACGGCGGCGGCACAGATACGCAGTATTTT.

CDR3 coding DNA: TGTGCCAGCAGTTCCGGGACTAGCGGGGGGTACAATGAGCAGTTCTTC. Its translation: CASSSGTSGGYNEQFF. The V gene is TRBV27, the J gene TRBJ2-1; 15 nucleotides agree with TRBD2. CDR1 is MNHEY and CDR2 is SMNVEV in the germline V gene (reference sequence). The ends lost 4 bases at V and 4 bases at J; junction bases unmatched: 2. This CDR3 spans 16 amino acids.

The chain recombines TRBV6-6 with TRBJ2-7; TRBD1 matches at 10 bases. The CDR3 totals 13 residues. V lost 8 bases and J lost 2; bases outside the gene matches: 3. The germline gives CDR1 MNHNY, CDR2 SVGAGI (reference sequence). The CDR3 DNA sequence: TGTGCCAGCGGGGGACAGGGGACCTACGAGCAGTACTTC. The encoded protein is CASGGQGTYEQYF.

The rearrangement links TRBV10-3 to TRBJ2-2; 7 nucleotides agree with TRBD2. Trimming at V came to 8 bases and at J to 3 bases, leaving 6 bases not matched to a gene. This CDR3 spans 14 amino acids. Germline V lookup: CDR1 ENHRY, CDR2 SYGVKD. The CDR3 DNA follows: TGTGCCATCCCCCGGGACTACGACACCGGGGAGCTGTTTTTT. It encodes CAIPRDYDTGELFF.

The chain joins TRBV2 to TRBJ1-2, with 9 bases lining up with TRBD1. Losses at the gene ends were 4 bases for V and 5 bases for J; bases not matched to a gene: 5. Germline loops: CDR1 SNHLY, CDR2 FYNNEI. This CDR3 comprises 14 residues. The CDR3 loop is CASSVDRGWYGYTF. The CDR3 bases are TGTGCCAGCAGTGTAGACAGGGGGTGGTATGGCTACACCTTC.

The V gene is TRBV6-5, the J gene TRBJ1-2, with no clear D. V dropped 6 bases and J dropped 3 bases, with 11 bases sitting between them. The germline gives CDR1 MNHEY, CDR2 SVGAGI. The length of the CDR3 is 13 residues. CDR3: CASRSPGHYGYTF. The CDR3 nucleotides read TGTGCCAGCAGGAGCCCTGGGCACTATGGCTACACCTTC.

The rearrangement joins TRBV6-1 to TRBJ1-1; TRBD1 agrees at 7 bases. The trim removed 5 bases at V and 3 bases at J, leaving 3 bases unmatched. The germline V gene has CDR1 MNHNS and CDR2 SASEGT. This CDR3 spans 13 amino acids. CDR3 sequence reads: CASSPTGYTEAFF. The CDR3 DNA follows: TGTGCCAGCAGTCCGACAGGGTACACTGAAGCTTTCTTT.

The chain couples TRBV6-4 to TRBJ2-7, with 9 bases fitting TRBD2. CDR3 length: 17 amino acids. V lost 0 bases, J lost 6 bases, and 12 bases stayed unmatched. Looked up from germline, CDR1 is MRHNA and CDR2 is SNTAGT. The CDR3 nucleotides are TGTGCCAGCAGTGACTCGGGCCTTCTAGCGGGGTATTGCGAGCAGTACTTC. Translating it yields CASSDSGLLAGYCEQYF.

This clone was detected only a few times. The conserved closing phenylalanine or tryptophan is absent in this CDR3, likely reflecting a read error. The DNA is omitted, as the CDR3 cannot be located on it reliably, and the CDR3 follows TCRdb's listing. The CDR3 sequence is CASSEQGGTVVA. This chain links TRBV10-2 with TRBJ2-7; the D call TRBD2 from the table was never checked on the DNA. Germline CDR1 and CDR2: WSHSY and SAAADI. Including both end residues, the CDR3 is 12 amino acids long.

In its sample, this clone was seen once. The CDR3 DNA follows: TGCGCCAGCAGCTTGGGACAGGGTATGAACACAGATACGCAGTATTTT. This sequence encodes CASSLGQGMNTDTQYF. J is TRBJ2-3 and V is TRBV5-1; 7 bases are a match to TRBD1. This CDR3 is built from 16 residues. Trimming removed 0 bases from V and 2 bases from J; junction bases left unmatched: 6. Germline loops: CDR1 SGHRS, CDR2 YFSETQ.

The J gene is TRBJ1-1, the V gene TRBV19, with TRBD1 matching 7 bases. The trim removed 7 bases at V and 6 bases at J, leaving 5 bases unmatched. The CDR3 contains 12 residues. The germline V gene has CDR1 LNHDA and CDR2 SQIVND (reference sequence). The CDR3, as DNA: TGTGCCAGTACGGACAGGAGGCCTGAAGCTTTCTTT. Its protein is CASTDRRPEAFF.

This chain links TRBV30 with TRBJ2-7; TRBD1 is a possible D gene (6 bases). CDR1 is GTSNPN, CDR2 SVGIG, per germline (reference sequence). V was pared by 3 bases and J by 4 bases, with 13 bases between. This CDR3 has 13 amino acids. DNA of the CDR3: TGTGCCTGGAGCCATACAGGGCAGTACGAGCAGTACTTC. This gives the protein CAWSHTGQYEQYF.